What follows are 29 T cell receptor beta chains derived from one specimen sequenced in a study of shared T cell receptors in the human thymus. Profiled with immunoSEQ multiplex PCR; TCRdb holds only in-frame clones, not every one. Of approximately 580,000 clones in the sample, 75% to 85% were seen once. This same sample was also part of a study on human thymus T cells.

Input material: thymocytes. The receptor source for this set is a boy under two years old with a congenital heart defect.

The rearrangement links TRBV25-1 to TRBJ2-2; perhaps TRBD2 as D (5 bases). Germline V gene lookup returns CDR1 MGHDK and CDR2 SYGVNS. The V end was cut by 1 base, the J end by 4 bases, with 10 bases between. CDR3 size: 15 residues. CDR3 sequence: CASSEFLAGTGELFF. Here the CDR3 DNA reads TGTGCCAGCAGTGAATTCTTGGCGGGCACCGGGGAGCTGTTTTTT.

This rearrangement joins TRBV4-1 to TRBJ1-2; TRBD1 aligns across 9 bases. The CDR3 spans 18 residues. Germline-derived CDR1 and CDR2 are MGHRA and YSYEKL. With 6 bases clipped from V and 5 bases from J, the junction kept 19 bases outside the gene matches. The CDR3 region is CASRAPPGQGRRGYGYTF. CDR3 DNA sequence: TGCGCCAGCAGGGCCCCACCGGGACAGGGACGGCGGGGGTATGGCTACACCTTC.

This clone showed up just a few times. The chain employs TRBV30 and TRBJ1-5, with 9 bases that match TRBD1. Germline loops: CDR1 GTSNPN, CDR2 SVGIG (reference sequence). The CDR3 consists of 15 residues. After removal of 1 base from V and 1 base from J, the junction contained 2 bases not matched to a gene. The CDR3 nucleotides are TGTGCCTGGAGTGCGGGACAGGGAAGCAATCAGCCCCAGCATTTT. It is translated as CAWSAGQGSNQPQHF. Full variable domain (missing parts from reference TRBV30 and TRBJ1-5): SQTIHQWPATLVQPVGSPLSLECTVEGTSNPNLYWYRQAAGRGLQLLFYSVGIGQISSEVPQNLSASRPQDRQFILSSKKLLLSDSGFYLCAWSAGQGSNQPQHFGDGTRLSIL.

The V and J genes are TRBV5-1 and TRBJ2-7, with a tentative D call TRBD2 (5 bases). Trimming took off 3 bases at V and 1 base at J, with 5 bases between the two ends. This CDR3 has 12 residues. Germline CDR1 reads SGHRS; CDR2 reads YFSETQ. The chain's CDR3 is CASSSGSYEQYF. The DNA for the CDR3 is TGCGCCAGCAGCTCGGGGTCCTACGAGCAGTACTTC.

The chain uses TRBV9 and TRBJ2-2; a weak D match, TRBD1 (5 bases). The CDR3 is 13 amino acids. CDR1 is SGDLS, CDR2 YYNGEE, per germline. V was cut by 4 bases and J by 8 bases, with 12 bases left in between. The CDR3 loop is CASSPKGLGELFF. The DNA of the CDR3 is TGTGCCAGCAGCCCGAAGGGGTTGGGGGAGCTGTTTTTT.

DNA for the CDR3: TGTGCCAGCAGCCCCCGGACAGGGGGCTACACCTTC. Amino acid sequence: CASSPRTGGYTF. The V and J genes are TRBV5-5 and TRBJ1-2, with 8 bases aligning to TRBD1. The V gene's germline CDR1 is SGHKS and CDR2 YYEKEE (reference sequence). V lost 4 bases and J lost 8; bases outside the gene matches: 4. This CDR3 comprises 12 residues.

This clone appeared a few times. In DNA, the CDR3 is TGTGCCAGCAGCTTGGAGCGTAGCGGGCCCCCGGCAGATACGCAGTATTTT. The encoded protein is CASSLERSGPPADTQYF. The rearrangement uses TRBV5-6 and TRBJ2-3, with 7 bases fitting TRBD2. The CDR3 has 17 amino acids. V trimming: 0 bases; J trimming: 4 bases; junction bases outside the gene matches: 11. Germline V gene lookup returns CDR1 SGHDT and CDR2 YYEEEE. The full variable domain, in which reference TRBV5-6 and TRBJ2-3 provide the parts outside the CDR3, is DAGVTQSPTHLIKTRGQQVTLRCSPKSGHDTVSWYQQALGQGPQFIFQYYEEEERQRGNFPDRFSGHQFPNYSSELNVNALLLGDSALYLCASSLERSGPPADTQYFGPGTRLTVL.

This chain joins TRBV15 and TRBJ2-3, with 16 bases identical to TRBD2. The CDR3 has 21 amino acids. Germline CDR1 LNHNV, CDR2 YYDKDF (reference sequence). The V gene end was trimmed by 0 bases and the J gene end by 2 bases; junction bases not matched to a gene: 11. The DNA of the CDR3 is TGTGCCACCAGCAGAGATCTTGACGGGACTAGCGGGGGGGGATCCACAGATACGCAGTATTTT. Protein sequence: CATSRDLDGTSGGGSTDTQYF.

The chain is built from TRBV6-5 and TRBJ2-5, with TRBD1 as a possible D gene (6 bases). V was cut by 4 bases and J by 5 bases, with 14 bases left in between. Germline V gene data show CDR1 as MNHEY and CDR2 as SVGAGI. The CDR3 contains 14 residues. The CDR3 spells CASSSLGRGETQYF. The CDR3 bases are TGTGCCAGCAGTTCGTTGGGCAGGGGCGAGACCCAGTACTTC.

This clone showed up just a few times. This chain uses TRBV5-6 with TRBJ2-2, with D maybe TRBD1 (6 bases). The CDR3 covers 16 residues. CDR1 is SGHDT, CDR2 YYEEEE, per germline. V shed 0 bases and J shed 4 bases, with 13 bases lying between them. CDR3 amino acids: CASSLAFWGPTGELFF. For the CDR3, the DNA is TGTGCCAGCAGCTTGGCCTTTTGGGGGCCCACCGGGGAGCTGTTTTTT.

The J gene is TRBJ2-7, the V gene TRBV7-2, with a tentative D call TRBD1 (5 bases). V was cut by 4 bases and J by 7 bases, with 17 bases left in between. In germline, CDR1 is SGHTA, CDR2 FQGNSA. CDR3 length: 14 residues. Here the CDR3 reads CASSSGWQGGEQYF. The CDR3 nucleotides read TGTGCCAGCAGCTCCGGCTGGCAGGGTGGGGAGCAGTACTTC.

CDR3 sequence: CASGLLPTGGSGETQYF. The CDR3 DNA is TGTGCTAGTGGTTTGCTCCCCACGGGAGGGAGTGGAGAGACCCAGTACTTC. This sequence joins TRBV12-5 and TRBJ2-5, with 8 bases lining up with TRBD2. In germline, CDR1 is LGHNT, CDR2 FRNRAP. The CDR3 loop spans 17 amino acids. The trim removed 2 bases at V and 4 bases at J, leaving 12 bases unmatched.

The chain carries TRBV7-2 and TRBJ2-3; TRBD2 matches at 7 bases. The CDR3 totals 13 residues. Losses at the gene ends were 5 bases for V and 6 bases for J; bases not matched to a gene: 5. Germline V gene data show CDR1 as SGHTA and CDR2 as FQGNSA. The CDR3 protein is CASSPRGEDTQYF. The DNA of the CDR3 is TGTGCCAGCAGCCCACGGGGGGAGGATACGCAGTATTTT.

The CDR3 here is CASSDGESLHEQFF. CDR3 coding DNA: TGTGCCAGCAGTGACGGAGAGTCCCTACATGAGCAGTTCTTC. The chain carries TRBV6-4 and TRBJ2-1; unclear D gene. V was pared by 2 bases and J by 8 bases, with 13 bases between. The CDR3 has 14 residues. Germline V gene data show CDR1 as MRHNA and CDR2 as SNTAGT.

The chain carries TRBV29-1 and TRBJ1-4, with TRBD1 matching 7 bases. This CDR3 is built from 15 residues. The germline V gene encodes CDR1 SQVTM and CDR2 ANQGSEA. After removal of 0 bases from V and 7 bases from J, the junction contained 8 bases not matched to a gene. CDR3 in amino acids: CSVEEPTGSSEKLFF. The CDR3 DNA reads TGCAGCGTTGAAGAACCGACAGGGTCGAGTGAAAAACTGTTTTTT.

This clone was detected a few times. The chain joins TRBV6-1 to TRBJ1-1; D is ambiguous. The CDR3 runs 13 residues. The ends were cut back, 4 bases at V and 10 bases at J, with 16 bases in the middle. Per germline, CDR1 MNHNS and CDR2 SASEGT. CDR3 loop: CASSGNTSGRAFF. The CDR3 DNA reads TGTGCCAGCAGTGGGAATACGAGCGGACGAGCTTTCTTT.

CDR3 coding DNA: TGTGCCAGCAGCTGGGAGCGGGAGAACTACGAGCAGTACTTC. Amino acids: CASSWERENYEQYF. The chain employs TRBV7-8 and TRBJ2-7, with 8 nucleotides matching TRBD2. CDR1 and CDR2 (germline): SGHVS, FQNEAQ. With 4 bases clipped from V and 3 bases from J, the junction kept 5 bases outside the gene matches. The CDR3 consists of 14 residues. The full variable domain, in which reference TRBV7-8 and TRBJ2-7 provide the parts outside the CDR3, is GAGVSQSPRYKVAKRGQDVALRCDPISGHVSLFWYQQALGQGPEFLTYFQNEAQLDKSGLPSDRFFAERPEGSVSTLKIQRTQQEDSAVYLCASSWERENYEQYFGPGTRLTVT.

The genes are TRBV29-1 and TRBJ2-1; possible D gene TRBD2, 5 bases. Trimming removed 0 bases at V and 8 bases at J, with 8 bases between. This CDR3 is 12 amino acids long. Germline assignment: CDR1 SQVTM and CDR2 ANQGSEA. The CDR3 region is CSVEDSGDEQFF. The CDR3 DNA reads as TGCAGCGTTGAAGATTCCGGGGATGAGCAGTTCTTC.

The chain employs TRBV15 and TRBJ1-4, with D uncertain. The CDR3 runs to 13 residues. Germline CDR1 LNHNV, CDR2 YYDKDF (reference sequence). V was cut by 3 bases and J by 0 bases, with 2 bases left in between. CDR3 protein: CATSSTTNEKLFF. CDR3 nucleotides: TGTGCCACCAGCAGTACAACTAATGAAAAACTGTTTTTT.

The chain combines TRBV10-2 with TRBJ2-2; 7 positions match TRBD2. The CDR3 extends over 14 amino acids. V lost 11 bases, J lost 3 bases, and 9 bases stayed unmatched. The germline gives CDR1 WSHSY, CDR2 SAAADI. The CDR3 protein is CAPRRAGYTGELFF. CDR3 nucleotides: TGCGCCCCCCGGAGAGCGGGATACACCGGGGAGCTGTTTTTT.

The rearrangement uses TRBV27 and TRBJ2-1, with 8 positions matching TRBD2. Per germline, CDR1 MNHEY and CDR2 SMNVEV (reference sequence). This CDR3 contains 15 residues. The J segment lost 4 bases and the V segment lost 1 base, leaving 3 bases of the junction unmatched. The CDR3 spells CASSLLLAVYNEQFF. CDR3 sequence (DNA): TGTGCCAGCAGTTTATTACTAGCGGTATACAATGAGCAGTTCTTC.

V gene TRBV4-3 combines with J gene TRBJ2-5, with 8 positions matching TRBD2. Germline V gives CDR1 LGHNA, CDR2 YSLEER. The junction had 14 bases not matched to a gene; V was cut back by 5 bases and J by 3 bases. The CDR3 is 17 amino acids. The CDR3 loop is CASSYFLPAGDEETQYF. The CDR3 nucleotides read TGCGCCAGCAGCTACTTTCTCCCAGCGGGGGACGAAGAGACCCAGTACTTC.

This chain joins TRBV18 and TRBJ2-1, with TRBD1 matching over 9 bases. CDR3 size: 18 residues. Germline loops: CDR1 KGHSH, CDR2 LQKENI. The junction had 11 bases not matched to a gene; V was cut back by 3 bases and J by 2 bases. For the CDR3, the DNA is TGTGCCAGCTCACCGTCCCCATGCTGGGACAGGGCCTACAATGAGCAGTTCTTC. Its translation: CASSPSPCWDRAYNEQFF.

This chain uses TRBV7-2 with TRBJ2-3, with a weak D call TRBD2 (6 bases). Trimming left V 5 bases short and J 2 bases short, with 14 bases between. This CDR3 has 15 residues. Germline CDR1 reads SGHTA; CDR2 reads FQGNSA. CDR3 bases: TGTGCCAGCAGCACCAAGGGACTCAACACAGATACGCAGTATTTT. As protein: CASSTKGLNTDTQYF.

The count of this clone is one. The rearrangement links TRBV5-1 to TRBJ2-7; 7 positions agree with TRBD2. Germline V gene data show CDR1 as SGHRS and CDR2 as YFSETQ. The CDR3 runs to 18 residues. With V trimmed by 0 bases and J by 3 bases, 15 bases remained unmatched. CDR3 DNA: TGCGCCAGCAGCTTGGGTTACCGCCGGGAAGCGGGGAACTACGAGCAGTACTTC. It encodes CASSLGYRREAGNYEQYF. Complete variable domain (other parts from reference TRBV5-1 and TRBJ2-7): KAGVTQTPRYLIKTRGQQVTLSCSPISGHRSVSWYQQTPGQGLQFLFEYFSETQRNKGNFPGRFSGRQFSNSRSEMNVSTLELGDSALYLCASSLGYRREAGNYEQYFGPGTRLTVT.

This clone has only a few counts. V gene TRBV7-3 combines with J gene TRBJ2-2; 9 bases are shared with TRBD2. V lost 5 bases to trimming and J lost 8 bases; unmatched junction nucleotides: 6. Germline assignment: CDR1 SGHTA and CDR2 FQGTGA. This CDR3 contains 14 residues. CDR3 sequence: CASSPSGKRGELFF. CDR3 nucleotides: TGTGCCAGCAGCCCTAGCGGGAAGAGGGGGGAGCTGTTTTTT.

This chain connects TRBV2 to TRBJ2-7; TRBD2 is a possible D gene (5 bases). From germline, CDR1 is SNHLY and CDR2 FYNNEI. V lost 6 bases and J 7 bases, leaving 13 bases between the germline ends. This CDR3 contains 12 residues. CDR3 sequence reads: CASSVLASEQYF. The CDR3 DNA reads TGTGCCAGCAGCGTTCTAGCAAGTGAGCAGTACTTC.

The chain links TRBV15 to TRBJ2-7; 8 bases are a match to TRBD2. The length of the CDR3 is 19 residues. V lost 1 base and J lost 3; bases outside the gene matches: 17. CDR1 is LNHNV and CDR2 is YYDKDF in the germline V gene (reference sequence). The DNA of the CDR3 is TGTGCCACCAGCAGAGTGGACGTTGAACTAGCGGAGGAAGGCTACGAGCAGTACTTC. Encoded protein: CATSRVDVELAEEGYEQYF. Full variable domain (missing parts from reference TRBV15 and TRBJ2-7): DAMVIQNPRYQVTQFGKPVTLSCSQTLNHNVMYWYQQKSSQAPKLLFHYYDKDFNNEADTPDNFQSRRPNTSFCFLDIRSPGLGDTAMYLCATSRVDVELAEEGYEQYFGPGTRLTVT.

The chain has TRBV11-3 and TRBJ2-2; 7 bases match TRBD2. The CDR3 sequence is 17 residues long. After removal of 5 bases from V and 4 bases from J, the junction contained 13 bases not matched to a gene. Per germline, CDR1 SGHNT and CDR2 YENEEA. The CDR3 DNA sequence: TGTGCCAGCAGCAGTAGGCGGGAGAGGCGTGCCACCGGGGAGCTGTTTTTT. Its protein product is CASSSRRERRATGELFF.